This is a list of T cell receptor beta chains from one sample in a study of beta chain features in type 1 diabetes. Only in-frame clones appear in the TCRdb table, and some are missing; sequencing was by immunoSEQ multiplex PCR. This table holds about 700,000 clones, roughly 12% found once. The source material was naive CD4+ T cells from blood. The receptors stem from a man younger than 30 with type 1 diabetes. Both conserved end residues are part of each CDR3. The order of the fields is V gene, clone size, J gene, D gene, CDR3 DNA, CDR3 protein. The D gene is left open where the match is weak. Where a row states a size, it is once, few, many or the class of an expanded clone; other rows omit it.

TRBV27	few	TRBJ2-3	TRBD2	TGTGCCAGCAGTCTCCGGTCGGGACTAGCTACAGATACGCAGTATTTT	CASSLRSGLATDTQYF
TRBV9	.	TRBJ2-2	.	TGTGCCAGCAGCCCAAGGGGGGACCACGACACCGGGGAGCTGTTTTTT	CASSPRGDHDTGELFF
TRBV19	.	TRBJ2-4	.	TGTGCCAGTAGTATCTTGGGGTTGAGTGGGGCCAAAAACATTCAGTACTTC	CASSILGLSGAKNIQYF
TRBV11-2	few	TRBJ2-1	TRBD2	TGTGCCAGCAGCTCACTAGCGGGGGCCAACAATGAGCAGTTCTTC	CASSSLAGANNEQFF
TRBV30	.	TRBJ1-4	TRBD1	TGTGCCTGGAGTGTAGCGAGGGGGCGGAAACTGTTTTTT	CAWSVARGRKLFF
TRBV11-2	.	TRBJ2-1	.	TGTGCCAGCAGCTTGGGTATCTCCAATGAGCAGTTCTTC	CASSLGISNEQFF
TRBV27	few	TRBJ1-2	TRBD1	TGTGCCAGCAGTTCGGACAGGGCGGGCTATGGCTACACCTTC	CASSSDRAGYGYTF
TRBV5-1	.	TRBJ1-2	.	TGCGCCAGCAGCTTGGGACAGGTGAACTATGGCTACACCTTC	CASSLGQVNYGYTF
TRBV7-9	.	TRBJ1-1	.	TGTGCCAGCAGCTTAGGGGGCGCGAACACTGAAGCTTTCTTT	CASSLGGANTEAFF
TRBV7-2	.	TRBJ1-4	TRBD1	TGTGCCAGCAGCCCAGGGGGAGAAAAACTGTTTTTT	CASSPGGEKLFF
TRBV13	.	TRBJ1-4	TRBD1	TGTGCCAGCAGCTTAGGCCGGGGGACAGGGGAAAAACTGTTTTTT	CASSLGRGTGEKLFF
TRBV18	few	TRBJ1-5	.	TGTGCCAGCTCCGGAGGAACTGGGTCCAATCAGCCCCAGCATTTT	CASSGGTGSNQPQHF
TRBV2	few	TRBJ1-6	.	TGTGCCAGCAGTGTAGGGTCCAGCTCACCCCTCCACTTT	CASSVGSSSPLHF
TRBV10-3	few	TRBJ1-3	.	TGTGCCATCAGTGTCCAGGGTACTGGAAACACCATATATTTT	CAISVQGTGNTIYF
TRBV7-8	.	TRBJ1-1	TRBD1	TGTGCCAGCAGCCCCCGGGAAGGGGGCTGGACTGAAGCTTTCTTT	CASSPREGGWTEAFF
TRBV10-3	.	TRBJ2-4	.	TGTGCCATCAGTGAGTTCGGCGGTGAACTAGCCAAAAACATTCAGTACTTC	CAISEFGGELAKNIQYF
TRBV6-6	.	TRBJ2-7	TRBD1	TGTGCCAGCAGGTTCGTCGGGACAGGGCCCTACGAGCAGTACTTC	CASRFVGTGPYEQYF